This T cell receptor beta chain emerged from a study of T cell responses to AZD1222 COVID-19 vaccine. TCRdb's copy holds only in-frame clones and misses some; the assay was immunoSEQ multiplex PCR. The sample yields tens of thousands of clones, 80% to 90% seen once. CDR3 length: 13 amino acids. V lost 6 bases to trimming and J lost 0 bases, with 9 bases between them. Germline CDR1 is MNHEY and CDR2 is SMNVEV (reference sequence). This chain links TRBV27 with TRBJ2-7; D is uncertain. The specimen comprised peripheral blood, sampled on day 0 of AZD1222 vaccination. The TCR originated in an adult in good health. Written as DNA, the CDR3 is TGTGCCAGCAGGAGGACGGCCTCCTACGAGCAGTACTTC. This translates into CASRRTASYEQYF.